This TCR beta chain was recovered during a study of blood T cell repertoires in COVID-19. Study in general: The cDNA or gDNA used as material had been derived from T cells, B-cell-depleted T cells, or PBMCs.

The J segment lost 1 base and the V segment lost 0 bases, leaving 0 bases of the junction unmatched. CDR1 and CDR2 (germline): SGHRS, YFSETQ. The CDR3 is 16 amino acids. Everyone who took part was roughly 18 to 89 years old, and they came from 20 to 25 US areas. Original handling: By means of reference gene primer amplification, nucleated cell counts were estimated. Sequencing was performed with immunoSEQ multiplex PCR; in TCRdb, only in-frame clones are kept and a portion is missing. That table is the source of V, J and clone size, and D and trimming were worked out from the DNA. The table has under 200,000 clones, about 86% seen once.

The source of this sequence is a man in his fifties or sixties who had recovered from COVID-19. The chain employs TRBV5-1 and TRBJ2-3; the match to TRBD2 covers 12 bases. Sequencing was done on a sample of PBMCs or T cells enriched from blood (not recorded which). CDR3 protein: CASSLGLAGGTDTQYF. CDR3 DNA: TGCGCCAGCAGCTTGGGACTAGCGGGGGGCACAGATACGCAGTATTTT.